Listed here are 8 T cell receptor beta chains from one sample, sequenced in a study of Graves' ophthalmopathy and Graves' hyperthyroidism. RNA transcripts were the template, and TCR beta CDR3 regions were amplified from them. First-round RT-PCR employed HTBI primers, with a second-round multiplex PCR after it. MiXCR was run by TCRdb on the multiplex PCR reads, yielding one entry per CDR3 protein. This sample has 500,000 to 600,000 distinct CDR3 sequences; about 40% occur once, and the top ten carry 3.5% to 4.5%. Material for sequencing was peripheral blood or thyroid tissue (not recorded which). Source of these receptors: an adult man with Graves' hyperthyroidism.

This clonotype was picked up many times. V usage is TRBV20-1 and J usage is TRBJ1-2; tentative D call: TRBD1 (5 bases). Per germline, CDR1 DFQATT and CDR2 SNEGSKA (reference sequence). The CDR3 extends over 15 amino acids. V was trimmed by 3 bases and J by 0 bases, leaving 14 bases between them. Here the CDR3 reads CSASAPQGPNYGYTF. Here the CDR3 DNA reads TGCAGTGCTAGCGCACCTCAGGGTCCTAACTATGGCTACACCTTC.

This chain joins TRBV29-1 and TRBJ2-1; the match to TRBD1 covers 10 bases. The ends lost 8 bases at V and 6 bases at J; junction bases unmatched: 7. Germline V gene data show CDR1 as SQVTM and CDR2 as ANQGSEA. This CDR3 has 13 amino acids. CDR3 sequence reads: CSTSGTGVNEQFF. The DNA of the CDR3 is TGCAGCACATCCGGGACAGGGGTCAATGAGCAGTTCTTC.

The table lists this clonotype with many counts. The chain employs TRBV12-3 or TRBV12-4 and TRBJ2-7; 9 positions agree with TRBD2. The V and J ends lost 6 bases and 0 bases, in that order; junction bases with no gene match: 6. The CDR3 is 15 residues long. This CDR3 is CASRLTSGSSYEQYF. The CDR3 DNA reads as TGTGCCAGCAGACTTACTAGCGGGTCCTCCTACGAGCAGTACTTC.

In its sample, this clonotype was seen many times. V gene TRBV5-8 combines with J gene TRBJ2-7, with a weak D call TRBD1 (9 bases). This CDR3 is 15 amino acids long. The germline gives CDR1 SGHTS, CDR2 YDEGEE. V was cut by 4 bases and J by 2 bases, with 16 bases left in between. The CDR3 is CASSPGGTGTYEQYF. The CDR3 DNA reads as TGTGCCAGCAGCCCGGGGGGGACAGGGACCTACGAGCAGTACTTC.

About this clonotype itself: A much larger clone sits a single nucleotide away, making a read error possible. The V gene is TRBV6-1, the J gene TRBJ1-3; perhaps TRBD1 as D (5 bases). CDR3 length: 14 residues. The ends were cut back, 11 bases at V and 1 base at J, with 15 bases in the middle. The germline V gene has CDR1 MNHNS and CDR2 SASEGT. In nucleotides, the CDR3 is TGTGCCGGCAAAAGGGACCTGTCTGGAAACACCATATATTTT. Its translation: CAGKRDLSGNTIYF.

There are many counts of this clonotype. This chain connects TRBV29-1 to TRBJ1-1, with D tentatively TRBD1 (5 bases). Trimming took off 8 bases at V and 4 bases at J, with 11 bases between the two ends. The CDR3 has 11 amino acids. Germline V CDR1 and CDR2: SQVTM, ANQGSEA. DNA for the CDR3: TGCAGCTCCCGGGACGGCACTGAAGCTTTCTTT. Translating gives CSSRDGTEAFF. Filled out from reference TRBV29-1 and TRBJ1-1, the complete variable domain reads SAVISQKPSRDICQRGTSLTIQCQVDSQVTMMFWYRQQPGQSLTLIATANQGSEATYESGFVIDKFPISRPNLTFSTLTVSNMSPEDSSIYLCSSRDGTEAFFGQGTRLTVV.

This chain connects TRBV7-9 to TRBJ1-1, with D possibly matching TRBD1 (5 bases). CDR1 and CDR2 from the germline V gene are SEHNR and FQNEAQ (reference sequence). V lost 6 bases and J lost 6, with 14 bases in between. This CDR3 contains 13 residues. CDR3 sequence reads: CASSSGTVPEAFF. The CDR3 coding sequence is TGTGCCAGCAGTTCAGGGACTGTGCCTGAAGCTTTCTTT.

This clonotype was seen at least ten times. The genes are TRBV27 and TRBJ1-1; weak D call: TRBD1 (6 bases). CDR3 size: 14 residues. The germline gives CDR1 MNHEY, CDR2 SMNVEV (reference sequence). With 6 bases removed from V and 4 bases from J, the gap between germline ends came to 15 bases. CDR3 loop: CASRGQGMVTEAFF. The CDR3 DNA follows: TGTGCCAGCAGGGGGCAGGGGATGGTCACTGAAGCTTTCTTT.